The 31 T cell receptor beta chains listed next were all sequenced from one sample in a study of blood T cells in healthy people across ages. The authors ran a second PCR of roughly 6 to 12 cycles using a sample-barcoded 5' primer and a J-beta primer mix. TCRdb reprocessed the 5' RACE reads via MiXCR and lists one record per CDR3 protein. The sample includes about 1.1 million distinct CDR3 sequences, approximately 38% of them seen just once. The specimen was blood. The receptors stem from a man between 18 and 29 years old in good health.

This chain connects TRBV5-5 to TRBJ2-1, with D perhaps matching TRBD2 (5 bases). Near its end, the DNA agrees better with TRBJ2-7, so the J call may be wrong. This CDR3 is 14 amino acids long. Germline assignment: CDR1 SGHKS and CDR2 YYEKEE (reference sequence). CDR3 in DNA: TGTGCCAGCAGCTTCGACAAAGACTACAATGAGCAGTACTTC. It is translated as CASSFDKDYNEQYF.

V and J are TRBV7-9 and TRBJ1-2; the D is unclear. V was shortened by 5 bases and J by 8 bases, with 15 bases between the two germline ends. Germline loops: CDR1 SEHNR, CDR2 FQNEAQ (reference sequence). The CDR3 is made up of 13 amino acids. The CDR3 coding sequence is TGTGCCAGCAGCGTAACCGAACCGGGGGGCTACACCTTC. As protein: CASSVTEPGGYTF.

This chain uses TRBV3-1 with TRBJ1-5; D gene uncertain. The length of the CDR3 is 15 residues. CDR1 is LGHDT, CDR2 YNNKEL, per germline (reference sequence). V was clipped by 1 base and J by 4 bases, with 11 bases between them. The CDR3 DNA reads as TGTGCCAGCAGCCAAGGAGTGATTAGAAATCAGCCCCAGCATTTT. This encodes CASSQGVIRNQPQHF. Supplemented by reference TRBV3-1 and TRBJ1-5, the full variable domain reads DTAVSQTPKYLVTQMGNDKSIKCEQNLGHDTMYWYKQDSKKFLKIMFSYNNKELIINETVPNRFSPKSPDKAHLNLHINSLELGDSAVYFCASSQGVIRNQPQHFGDGTRLSIL.

This chain links TRBV7-2 with TRBJ1-5; D perhaps matches TRBD1 (5 bases). This CDR3 has 13 amino acids. V was cut by 7 bases and J by 9 bases, with 16 bases left in between. The germline CDR1 and CDR2 sequences are SGHTA and FQGNSA. The CDR3 DNA is TGTGCCAGCACCGACTATTCTCAGGGGCCCCAGCATTTT. Its protein is CASTDYSQGPQHF.

This clonotype came up once. The V call is TRBV7-2, the J call TRBJ1-5; no clear D. V was shortened by 5 bases and J by 2 bases, with 16 bases between the two germline ends. CDR3 length: 16 amino acids. Germline V CDR1 and CDR2: SGHTA, FQGNSA. As DNA, the CDR3 is TGTGCCAGCAGCCCCACGGTTCTGGCTGGCAATCAGCCCCAGCATTTT. Residues: CASSPTVLAGNQPQHF.

This chain links TRBV9 with TRBJ2-5, with no clear D. Germline V CDR1 and CDR2: SGDLS, YYNGEE. The CDR3 covers 13 residues. V gave up 4 bases and J gave up 6 bases, with 13 bases separating them. The CDR3 nucleotides read TGTGCCAGCAGCTCTGACCCGGGTCAGACCCAGTACTTC. Its protein product is CASSSDPGQTQYF.

This sequence joins TRBV27 and TRBJ1-1; 8 positions agree with TRBD1. Trimming at V came to 5 bases and at J to 10 bases, leaving 3 bases not matched to a gene. CDR3 length: 11 amino acids. From germline, CDR1 is MNHEY and CDR2 SMNVEV (reference sequence). The CDR3 region has the DNA TGTGCCAGCAGTGGACAGGGCGGAGCTTTCTTT. Translation gives CASSGQGGAFF.

For this clonotype: At one boundary the junction diverges from the germline segment, which might be a read error. The chain employs TRBV6-5 and TRBJ1-2; 11 positions match TRBD1. Germline loops: CDR1 MNHEY, CDR2 SVGAGI. This CDR3 has 16 amino acids. Here the CDR3 DNA reads TGTGCCAACAGTTACTTACGGACAGGGGGCGGCTATGGCTACACCTTC. Its protein is CANSYLRTGGGYGYTF.

The CDR3 sequence: CASSPRTGGNQETQYF. CDR3 coding DNA: TGTGCCAGCAGCCCAAGGACAGGGGGAAATCAAGAGACCCAGTACTTC. The chain carries TRBV7-9 and TRBJ2-5, with 10 bases identical to TRBD1. CDR3 length: 16 residues. J was trimmed by 2 bases and V by 5 bases; bases with no gene match: 8. From germline, CDR1 is SEHNR and CDR2 FQNEAQ (reference sequence).

DNA of the CDR3: TGTGCCAGCAGTTCCCGCCACGGGGGAAACACTGAAGCTTTCTTT. Translation gives CASSSRHGGNTEAFF. This chain links TRBV6-5 with TRBJ1-1; D is perhaps TRBD1 (5 bases). The germline V gene encodes CDR1 MNHEY and CDR2 SVGAGI. Trimming shortened V by 4 bases and J by 2 bases, and 14 bases separated the two germline ends. The CDR3 has 15 amino acids.

Only a few counts were recorded for this clonotype. This chain joins TRBV20-1 and TRBJ1-5; D call uncertain. Germline CDR1 DFQATT, CDR2 SNEGSKA (reference sequence). Trimming pared 5 bases from V and 2 bases from J, leaving 13 bases between. This CDR3 contains 14 residues. The CDR3 DNA follows: TGCAGTGCTTCGGGCCGCTTCGGCAATCAGCCCCAGCATTTT. Amino acid sequence: CSASGRFGNQPQHF.

The CDR3 sequence: CASKESGVGEAQYF. CDR3 DNA: TGTGCCAGCAAAGAATCAGGGGTGGGGGAGGCCCAGTACTTC. The chain is built from TRBV6-5 and TRBJ2-5; TRBD1 or TRBD2 may be the D gene (6 bases each). Trimming cost V 7 bases and J 9 bases, with 21 bases left between them. Germline V gene sequence: CDR1 MNHEY, CDR2 SVGAGI. The CDR3 spans 14 residues.

The chain uses TRBV5-6 and TRBJ2-4, with 7 bases aligning to TRBD2. J was trimmed by 2 bases and V by 3 bases; bases with no gene match: 5. The germline CDR1 and CDR2 sequences are SGHDT and YYEEEE. This CDR3 is built from 15 residues. In DNA form, the CDR3 reads TGTGCCAGCAGCTGGGGGGGACCGTCCAAAAACATTCAGTACTTC. The encoded protein is CASSWGGPSKNIQYF.

The rearrangement joins TRBV30 to TRBJ1-2, with D hard to call. CDR3 length: 12 residues. Per germline, CDR1 GTSNPN and CDR2 SVGIG (reference sequence). The ends were cut back, 4 bases at V and 8 bases at J, with 14 bases in the middle. The CDR3 DNA reads as TGTGCCTGGACCGCTGGGCAGGCGGGCTACACCTTC. Translating gives CAWTAGQAGYTF.

This chain links TRBV6-2 or TRBV6-3 with TRBJ1-5; a weak D match, TRBD1 (6 bases). Trimming left V 4 bases short and J 11 bases short, with 9 bases between. CDR3 length equals 11 residues. Germline-derived CDR1 and CDR2 are MNHEY and SVGEGT. The CDR3 nucleotides are TGTGCCAGCAGTTCGACAGGTTCCCAGCATTTT. It is translated as CASSSTGSQHF.

The rearrangement links TRBV4-3 to TRBJ1-2, with TRBD1 identical over 7 bases. Germline CDR1 reads LGHNA; CDR2 reads YSLEER. The V and J ends lost 0 bases and 4 bases, in that order; junction bases with no gene match: 17. The CDR3 contains 19 residues. The CDR3 DNA is TGCGCCAGCAGCCAAGAATTGGGGACAGCTAGAGGAATGGCCTATGGCTACACCTTC. It translates to CASSQELGTARGMAYGYTF.

The CDR3 DNA reads as TGCGCCAGCAGCCAAGATAGGCCACAGGGTTACGAGCAGTACTTC. It translates to CASSQDRPQGYEQYF. The rearrangement links TRBV4-3 to TRBJ2-7, with D possibly matching TRBD1 (6 bases). Germline V lookup: CDR1 LGHNA, CDR2 YSLEER. The CDR3 loop spans 15 amino acids. V dropped 0 bases and J dropped 4 bases, with 13 bases sitting between them.

The CDR3 spells CAISESGGTMFGANVLTF. Here the CDR3 DNA reads TGTGCCATCAGTGAGTCGGGGGGGACGATGTTTGGGGCCAACGTCCTGACTTTC. The chain recombines TRBV10-3 with TRBJ2-6; 7 bases map to TRBD2. The germline V gene encodes CDR1 ENHRY and CDR2 SYGVKD. V lost 0 bases to trimming and J lost 3 bases; unmatched junction nucleotides: 8. The CDR3 is 18 amino acids.

The chain has TRBV5-1 and TRBJ2-5; maybe TRBD2 (7 bases). This CDR3 spans 16 amino acids. CDR1 is SGHRS and CDR2 is YFSETQ in the germline V gene. Trimming stripped 0 bases from V and 11 bases from J, with 23 bases between. DNA of the CDR3: TGCGCCAGCAGCTTGGGAGTGGGGGGGCTCTCCAATGAGCAGTACTTC. Translation: CASSLGVGGLSNEQYF.

There are a few counts of this clonotype. The chain couples TRBV7-6 to TRBJ1-2; tentative D call: TRBD1 (6 bases). Germline-derived CDR1 and CDR2 are SGHVS and FNYEAQ. This CDR3 has 18 amino acids. V was shortened by 2 bases and J by 2 bases, with 21 bases between the two germline ends. The CDR3 loop is CASSLRVPDGGQNYGYTF. The CDR3 nucleotides are TGTGCCAGCAGCTTACGAGTGCCGGACGGCGGACAGAACTATGGCTACACCTTC.

The chain is built from TRBV6-1 and TRBJ1-2, with D uncertain. V was cut by 2 bases and J by 8 bases, with 9 bases left in between. CDR1 and CDR2 from the germline V gene are MNHNS and SASEGT. The CDR3 is 12 residues long. DNA for the CDR3: TGTGCCAGCAGTGAAAGAGCGGGCGGCTACACCTTC. Translated: CASSERAGGYTF.

This clonotype was counted only a few times. The CDR3: CASARTEYEQYF. DNA for the CDR3: TGTGCCAGCGCGAGGACAGAATACGAGCAGTACTTC. The chain links TRBV12-3 or TRBV12-4 to TRBJ2-7; D is possibly TRBD1 (6 bases). The V gene lost 8 bases and the J gene lost 4 bases, with 12 bases spanning the gap. This CDR3 spans 12 amino acids.

The chain carries TRBV7-6 and TRBJ1-4; no firm D call. This CDR3 is built from 15 residues. The V gene's germline CDR1 is SGHVS and CDR2 FNYEAQ. V was shortened by 1 base and J by 8 bases, with 14 bases between the two germline ends. CDR3: CASSLEYVGNEKLFF. CDR3 bases: TGTGCCAGCAGCTTAGAGTATGTGGGTAACGAAAAACTGTTTTTT.

V and J are TRBV6-2 or TRBV6-3 and TRBJ1-5; possible D gene TRBD1, 6 bases. CDR3 length: 15 residues. CDR1 is MNHEY and CDR2 is SVGEGT in the germline V gene. Trimming stripped 2 bases from V and 2 bases from J, with 10 bases between. CDR3 DNA sequence: TGTGCCAGCAGTTACCGGGGGGCGGGCAATCAGCCCCAGCATTTT. It yields the protein CASSYRGAGNQPQHF.

The V gene is TRBV6-5, the J gene TRBJ1-2; D is unclear. This CDR3 region has 13 residues. In germline, CDR1 is MNHEY, CDR2 SVGAGI. The V gene lost 5 bases and the J gene lost 9 bases, with 16 bases spanning the gap. The CDR3 sequence is CASSPTIINSYTF. For the CDR3, the DNA is TGTGCCAGCAGTCCGACAATAATTAATAGCTACACCTTC.

This clonotype was seen only a few times. The CDR3 spells CASSAHMRDSNQPQHF. CDR3 DNA: TGTGCCAGCAGCGCACATATGCGGGACAGCAATCAGCCCCAGCATTTT. The V and J genes are TRBV21-1 and TRBJ1-5; the listed D gene, TRBD1, was not tested against the DNA. TRBV21-1 is a known pseudogene. The CDR3 has 16 amino acids.

This clonotype was seen a handful of times. CDR3 protein: CASSPTHEQYF. CDR3 coding DNA: TGTGCCAGCAGTCCCACCCATGAGCAGTACTTC. V and J are TRBV12-3 or TRBV12-4 and TRBJ2-5, with no clear D. The CDR3 length is 11 residues. V was trimmed by 5 bases and J by 11 bases, leaving 12 bases between them.

The CDR3 is CASSAGLAVSYEQYF. Here the CDR3 DNA reads TGTGCCAGCAGCGCCGGACTAGCGGTCTCCTACGAGCAGTACTTC. The gene calls are TRBV9 and TRBJ2-7, with 10 bases identical to TRBD2. Germline trimming cut 3 bases from V and 0 bases from J; bases unmatched to any gene: 3. The CDR3 sequence is 15 residues long. Germline V gene sequence: CDR1 SGDLS, CDR2 YYNGEE.

The V gene is TRBV7-2, the J gene TRBJ2-2; the D is unclear. CDR1 is SGHTA, CDR2 FQGNSA, per germline. Trimming pared 4 bases from V and 1 base from J, leaving 7 bases between. The CDR3 extends over 14 amino acids. This CDR3 is CASSSDLNTGELFF. CDR3 sequence (DNA): TGTGCCAGCAGCTCAGATCTGAACACCGGGGAGCTGTTTTTT. The variable domain in full, with the rest retrieved from reference TRBV7-2 and TRBJ2-2, is GAGVSQSPSNKVTEKGKDVELRCDPISGHTALYWYRQSLGQGLEFLIYFQGNSAPDKSGLPSDRFSAERTGGSVSTLTIQRTQQEDSAVYLCASSSDLNTGELFFGEGSRLTVL.

The rearrangement links TRBV6-6 to TRBJ2-3; the D is unclear. With 10 bases removed from V and 1 base from J, the gap between germline ends came to 9 bases. CDR1 is MNHNY and CDR2 is SVGAGI in the germline V gene (reference sequence). This CDR3 comprises 12 residues. CDR3 nucleotides: TGTGCCACCTCATTACGCACAGATACGCAGTATTTT. It yields the protein CATSLRTDTQYF.

In regard to this clonotype: A junction boundary mismatches the germline segment, possibly from a read error. V is TRBV2 and J is TRBJ2-7, with D perhaps TRBD2 (6 bases). The CDR3 loop spans 13 amino acids. Germline V gene lookup returns CDR1 SNHLY and CDR2 FYNNEI. The CDR3 DNA follows: TGTGCCTGCAGTGTAGCGGTCTCCTACGAGCAGTACTTC. Amino acids: CACSVAVSYEQYF.